This TCR beta chain comes out of a study of T cells in Graves' hyperthyroidism and ophthalmopathy. In germline, CDR1 is SGHDT, CDR2 YYEEEE. The CDR3 spans 14 residues. Deletions cut 3 bases from V and 3 bases from J, with 12 bases between. This clonotype has ten or more counts. Diagnostic decisions used clinical symptoms, serum thyroxine and TRAb, thyroid ultrasound and orbital computed tomography. TCR beta CDR3 region amplification was performed from RNA transcripts. First-round RT-PCR targeting the TCR CDR3 was performed with the HTBI primer set. TCRdb re-called the multiplex PCR reads with MiXCR, one entry per CDR3 protein. Of nearly 750,000 distinct CDR3 sequences listed, roughly a third are singletons.

Sequencing input: blood. The source is a woman in her forties with Graves' hyperthyroidism. J is TRBJ1-1 and V is TRBV5-6; D possibly corresponds to TRBD1 (6 bases). This chain's CDR3 is CASSSTGRDTEAFF. Written as DNA, the CDR3 is TGTGCCAGCAGCTCAACAGGGAGGGACACTGAAGCTTTCTTT.